This TCR beta chain was observed in a study of T cell responses to AZD1222 COVID-19 vaccine. Germline V CDR1 and CDR2: MDHEN, SYDVKM. This CDR3 is built from 16 residues. V gave up 5 bases and J gave up 1 base, with 15 bases separating them. Findings and limits, study-wide: Every sample of the repertoires postdated the peak T cell response. Rises in breadth and depth of Spike-specific TCRs came after two AZD1222 doses. The CD4 TCRs associated with vaccination extended across spike and predominated at 160-218 and 743-854.

With respect to this clone: Antigen: not known.

TCRdb keeps only in-frame clones here, not all; method: immunoSEQ multiplex PCR. The profile shows 80,000 to 100,000 clones, about 90% of them singletons. The rearrangement links TRBV28 to TRBJ2-4, with a weak D call TRBD1 (6 bases). The sequencing used peripheral blood, collected 28 days after the second AZD1222 dose. The source of this sequence is an adult who received the AZD1222 COVID-19 vaccine. The CDR3 is CASSLDRSGAKNIQYF. CDR3 in DNA: TGTGCCAGCAGTCTCGACAGGTCGGGGGCCAAAAACATTCAGTACTTC.